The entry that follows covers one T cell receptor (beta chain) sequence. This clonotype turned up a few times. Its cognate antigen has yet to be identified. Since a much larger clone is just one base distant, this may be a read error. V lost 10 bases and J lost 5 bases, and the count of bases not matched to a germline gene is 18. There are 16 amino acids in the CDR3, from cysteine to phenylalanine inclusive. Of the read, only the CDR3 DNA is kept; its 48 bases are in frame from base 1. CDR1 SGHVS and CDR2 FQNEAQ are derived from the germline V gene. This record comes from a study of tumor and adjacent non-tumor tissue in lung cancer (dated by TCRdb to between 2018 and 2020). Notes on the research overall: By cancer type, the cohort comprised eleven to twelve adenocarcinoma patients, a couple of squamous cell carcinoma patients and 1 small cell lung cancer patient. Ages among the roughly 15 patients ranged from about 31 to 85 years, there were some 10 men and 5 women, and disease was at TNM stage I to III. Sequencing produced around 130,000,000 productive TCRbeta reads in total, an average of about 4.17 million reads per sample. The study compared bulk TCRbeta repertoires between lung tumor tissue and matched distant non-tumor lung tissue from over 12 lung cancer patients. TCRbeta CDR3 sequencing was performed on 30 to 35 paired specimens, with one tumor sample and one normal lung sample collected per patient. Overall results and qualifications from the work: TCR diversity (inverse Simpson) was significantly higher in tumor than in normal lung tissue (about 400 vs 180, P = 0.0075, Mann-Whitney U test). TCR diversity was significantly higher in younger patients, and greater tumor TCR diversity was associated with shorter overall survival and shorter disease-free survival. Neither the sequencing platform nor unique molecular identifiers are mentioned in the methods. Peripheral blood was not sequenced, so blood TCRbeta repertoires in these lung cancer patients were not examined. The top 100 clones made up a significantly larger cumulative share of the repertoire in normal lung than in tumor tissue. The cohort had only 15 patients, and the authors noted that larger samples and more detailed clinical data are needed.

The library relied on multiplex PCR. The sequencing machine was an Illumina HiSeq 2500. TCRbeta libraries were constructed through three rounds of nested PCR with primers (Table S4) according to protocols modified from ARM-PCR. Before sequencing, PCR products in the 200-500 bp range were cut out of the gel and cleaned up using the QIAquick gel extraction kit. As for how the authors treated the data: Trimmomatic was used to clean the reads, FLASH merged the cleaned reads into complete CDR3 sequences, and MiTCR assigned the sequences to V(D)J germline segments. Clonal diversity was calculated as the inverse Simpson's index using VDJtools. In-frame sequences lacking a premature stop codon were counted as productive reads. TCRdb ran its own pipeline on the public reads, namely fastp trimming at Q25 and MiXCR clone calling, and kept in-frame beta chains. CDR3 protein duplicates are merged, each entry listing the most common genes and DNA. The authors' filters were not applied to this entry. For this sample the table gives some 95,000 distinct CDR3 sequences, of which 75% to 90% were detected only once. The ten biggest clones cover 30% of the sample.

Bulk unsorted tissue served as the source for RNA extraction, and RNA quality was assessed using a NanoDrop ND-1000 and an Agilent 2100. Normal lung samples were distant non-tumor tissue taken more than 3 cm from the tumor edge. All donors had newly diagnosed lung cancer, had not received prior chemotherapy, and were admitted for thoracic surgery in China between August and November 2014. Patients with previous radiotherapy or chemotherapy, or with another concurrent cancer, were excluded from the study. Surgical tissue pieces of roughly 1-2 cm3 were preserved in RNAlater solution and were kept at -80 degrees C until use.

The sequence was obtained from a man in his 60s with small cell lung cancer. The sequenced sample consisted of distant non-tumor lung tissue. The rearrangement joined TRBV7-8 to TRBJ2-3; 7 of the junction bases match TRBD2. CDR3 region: CATAQGLLFSIDTQYF. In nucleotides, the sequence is TGTGCCACCGCCCAGGGACTACTCTTTTCCATAGATACGCAGTATTTT.